This T cell receptor beta chain was sequenced during a study of tumor and adjacent non-tumor tissue in lung cancer. Study outcomes and limitations: In normal lung, the top 100 clones were significantly more dominant than in tumor. TCR diversity was significantly greater in tumor than normal lung tissue.

This sample's RNA came from whole unsorted tissue. Three rounds of nested PCR, following a modified ARM-PCR protocol, produced the TCRbeta library. TCRdb ran MiXCR on the multiplex PCR reads and lists one entry per CDR3 protein. The data contain about 200,000 distinct CDR3 sequences, 70% to 75% of them singletons. This clonotype was detected many times. Antigen specificity is unknown. V was clipped by 5 bases and J by 4 bases; unmatched bases: 12. CDR1 is MNHEY and CDR2 is SVGEGT in the germline V gene. The CDR3 spans 16 residues. The receptor's source is a man aged 60 to 69 with non-small cell lung cancer. The V and J genes are TRBV6-2 or TRBV6-3 and TRBJ1-2; 8 nucleotides agree with TRBD1. Sequencing was done on a sample of lung tumor tissue. CDR3 region: CASSNLVRGRGYGYTF. CDR3 coding DNA: TGTGCCAGCAGTAATCTCGTCAGGGGGCGCGGCTATGGCTACACCTTC.